The 9 T cell receptor beta chains in this list originate from one sample, sequenced in a study of early T cells in non-severe SARS-CoV-2 infection. MiXCR, applied by TCRdb to the 5' RACE reads, yields one record per CDR3 protein. The sample includes fewer than 90,000 distinct CDR3 sequences, more than 13% seen only once; the top ten take approximately 9.9%. Input material: whole blood. Receptors originate from an adult who was a healthcare worker with PCR-confirmed SARS-CoV-2 infection or an uninfected control (not recorded which).

This clonotype was seen many times. V usage is TRBV18 and J usage is TRBJ1-2, with a weak D call TRBD1 (5 bases). CDR1 is KGHSH, CDR2 LQKENI, per germline. Trimming shortened V by 1 base and J by 2 bases, and 11 bases separated the two germline ends. CDR3 length equals 15 residues. CDR3 residues: CASSPQGRTNYGYTF. The CDR3 nucleotides are TGTGCCAGCTCACCACAGGGACGAACCAACTATGGCTACACCTTC.

The rearrangement joins TRBV5-1 to TRBJ2-3, with unresolved D. CDR1 is SGHRS and CDR2 is YFSETQ in the germline V gene. Trimming cost V 5 bases and J 1 base, with 11 bases left between them. This CDR3 has 14 residues. The CDR3 is CASRLESGTDTQYF. The CDR3 DNA is TGCGCCAGCAGGCTAGAATCGGGCACAGATACGCAGTATTTT.

This clonotype appeared many times. The chain combines TRBV12-5 with TRBJ2-3, with D possibly TRBD2 on 5 matching bases. The CDR3 is made up of 13 amino acids. V lost 9 bases and J lost 2, with 12 bases in between. The V gene's germline CDR1 is LGHNT and CDR2 FRNRAP. The CDR3 spells CASTLRDTDTQYF. The CDR3 region has the DNA TGTGCTAGCACACTCCGGGACACAGATACGCAGTATTTT.

In this sample, this clonotype turned up a few times. The V and J genes are TRBV5-1 and TRBJ2-2, with unresolved D. From germline, CDR1 is SGHRS and CDR2 YFSETQ. Trimming shortened V by 4 bases and J by 3 bases, and 4 bases separated the two germline ends. The CDR3 runs to 12 residues. CDR3 coding DNA: TGCGCCAGCAGCGAATACACCGGGGAGCTGTTTTTT. This sequence encodes CASSEYTGELFF.

This clonotype has ten or more counts. This chain connects TRBV5-1 to TRBJ2-5; D ambiguous. The germline gives CDR1 SGHRS, CDR2 YFSETQ. The CDR3 loop spans 13 amino acids. Trimming stripped 0 bases from V and 4 bases from J, with 7 bases between. The CDR3 reads CASSLVLGETQYF. In nucleotides, the CDR3 is TGCGCCAGCAGCTTGGTGCTCGGAGAGACCCAGTACTTC. The full variable domain, completed using reference TRBV5-1 and TRBJ2-5, is KAGVTQTPRYLIKTRGQQVTLSCSPISGHRSVSWYQQTPGQGLQFLFEYFSETQRNKGNFPGRFSGRQFSNSRSEMNVSTLELGDSALYLCASSLVLGETQYFGPGTRLLVL.

V is TRBV18 and J is TRBJ1-1; unclear D gene. This CDR3 contains 16 residues. The V end lost 3 bases, the J end lost 1 base, and 15 bases lay between the germline ends. Germline V lookup: CDR1 KGHSH, CDR2 LQKENI. The CDR3 loop reads CASSPSGGLSNTEAFF. The CDR3 DNA is TGTGCCAGCTCACCTTCCGGTGGACTTTCGAACACTGAAGCTTTCTTT. Drawing the rest from reference TRBV18 and TRBJ1-1, the complete variable domain is NAGVMQNPRHLVRRRGQEARLRCSPMKGHSHVYWYRQLPEEGLKFMVYLQKENIIDESGMPKERFSAEFPKEGPSILRIQQVVRGDSAAYFCASSPSGGLSNTEAFFGQGTRLTVV.

This clonotype was recorded at least ten times. The gene calls are TRBV7-2 and TRBJ1-1; a possible D gene is TRBD1 (5 bases). The CDR3 is made up of 16 amino acids. V was trimmed by 5 bases and J by 9 bases, leaving 25 bases between them. The germline V gene has CDR1 SGHTA and CDR2 FQGNSA. CDR3 coding DNA: TGTGCCAGCAGCCCCACCGGGGGGGGATTCGATCGCAAAGCTTTCTTT. Translated, it gives CASSPTGGGFDRKAFF. The full variable domain, its missing parts supplied by reference TRBV7-2 and TRBJ1-1, is GAGVSQSPSNKVTEKGKDVELRCDPISGHTALYWYRQSLGQGLEFLIYFQGNSAPDKSGLPSDRFSAERTGGSVSTLTIQRTQQEDSAVYLCASSPTGGGFDRKAFFGQGTRLTVV.

This chain's CDR3 is CSVVTGAGGQFF. Written as DNA, the CDR3 is TGCAGCGTAGTAACAGGGGCAGGAGGCCAGTTCTTC. V and J are TRBV29-1 and TRBJ2-1; 7 bases agree with TRBD1. The CDR3 has 12 residues. Trimming took 6 bases from V and 13 from J; bases not matched to a gene: 12. Germline assignment: CDR1 SQVTM and CDR2 ANQGSEA.

This clonotype showed up many times. This chain links TRBV29-1 with TRBJ2-1, with 8 nucleotides matching TRBD1. Germline CDR1 is SQVTM and CDR2 is ANQGSEA. The CDR3 runs to 12 residues. Trimming removed 6 bases from V and 8 bases from J; junction bases left unmatched: 6. CDR3: CSVNAGGDEQFF. DNA for the CDR3: TGCAGCGTCAATGCAGGGGGCGATGAGCAGTTCTTC.